Given below is one TCR beta chain in context. This sample is drawn from a study of blood T cell repertoires in COVID-19. At the level of the study: T cells, B-cell-depleted T cells, or PBMCs supplied cDNA or gDNA.

In the original analysis: Reference gene primer amplification gave estimated nucleated cell counts. Produced via immunoSEQ multiplex PCR; TCRdb's table is partial and in-frame only. V and J calls and clone size come straight from that table; D and trimming were deduced from the DNA. The data show 350,000 to 400,000 clones, with roughly nine tenths seen just once and 1% held by the top ten. V was pared by 4 bases and J by 10 bases, with 11 bases of the junction left unmatched. The germline V gene encodes CDR1 MGHRA and CDR2 YSYEKL. This CDR3 contains 16 residues. V is TRBV4-1 and J is TRBJ2-1; 12 bases align to TRBD2. The sequencing sample was made of PBMCs or T cells enriched from blood (not recorded which). The sequence came from a man younger than 30 who had recovered from COVID-19. CDR3 coding DNA: TGCGCCAGCAGCCTCACTAGCGGGGGGAACCTCGGAGAGCAGTTCTTC. Protein sequence: CASSLTSGGNLGEQFF.